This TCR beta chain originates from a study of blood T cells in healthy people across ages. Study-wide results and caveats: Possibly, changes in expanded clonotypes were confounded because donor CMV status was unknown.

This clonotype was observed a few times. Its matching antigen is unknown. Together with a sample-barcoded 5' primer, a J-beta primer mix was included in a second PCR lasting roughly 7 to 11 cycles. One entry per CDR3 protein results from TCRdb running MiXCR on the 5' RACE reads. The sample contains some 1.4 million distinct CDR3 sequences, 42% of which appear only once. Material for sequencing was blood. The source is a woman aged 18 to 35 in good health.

The CDR3 DNA reads as TGTGCCAGTAGTGGGGGGTACACTGAAGCTTTCTTT. It is translated as CASSGGYTEAFF. This rearrangement joins TRBV19 to TRBJ1-1; D perhaps matches TRBD1 (5 bases). The germline V gene encodes CDR1 LNHDA and CDR2 SQIVND (reference sequence). The V end lost 5 bases, the J end lost 3 bases, and 7 bases lay between the germline ends. This CDR3 has 12 amino acids.